This passage covers 21 T cell receptor beta chains from one sample sequenced in a study of T cells in Graves' hyperthyroidism and ophthalmopathy. Authors of the study amplified TCR beta CDR3 regions from RNA transcripts. TCR CDR3 underwent first-round RT-PCR with the HTBI primer set. TCRdb used MiXCR to reprocess the multiplex PCR reads, holding one entry per CDR3 protein. Of about 360,000 distinct CDR3 sequences listed, roughly an eighth are singletons. Sequenced input: blood. The receptors shown here come from a young woman with Graves' hyperthyroidism.

Ten or more counts support this clonotype. V gene TRBV18 combines with J gene TRBJ1-1, with D perhaps TRBD1 (6 bases). Trimming removed 0 bases at V and 5 bases at J, with 13 bases between. CDR3 length: 15 amino acids. CDR1 KGHSH and CDR2 LQKENI come from the germline V gene. For the CDR3, the DNA is TGTGCCAGCTCACCACCGGCAGGGGAGAGGACTGAAGCTTTCTTT. It yields the protein CASSPPAGERTEAFF.

This clonotype appeared many times. J is TRBJ1-5 and V is TRBV20-1, with D unresolved. V was pared by 3 bases and J by 7 bases, with 13 bases between. This CDR3 is built from 13 residues. Germline values: CDR1 DFQATT, CDR2 SNEGSKA (reference sequence). The CDR3 loop reads CSARPMGGQPQHF. In DNA form, the CDR3 reads TGCAGTGCTAGGCCCATGGGTGGCCAGCCCCAGCATTTT.

J is TRBJ2-2 and V is TRBV10-1, with D tentatively TRBD1 (6 bases). Germline V lookup: CDR1 WNHNN, CDR2 SYGVQD (reference sequence). The CDR3 extends over 15 amino acids. Trimming cost V 5 bases and J 6 bases, with 16 bases left between them. CDR3 bases: TGCGCCAGCAGTACAAACCTACAGGGTTCCGGGGAGCTGTTTTTT. It encodes CASSTNLQGSGELFF.

This clonotype was observed many times. This sequence joins TRBV6-1 and TRBJ2-7, with D unresolved. The CDR3 extends over 13 amino acids. With 5 bases removed from V and 0 bases from J, the gap between germline ends came to 8 bases. Germline V lookup: CDR1 MNHNS, CDR2 SASEGT. The CDR3 loop reads CASSFSSSYEQYF. CDR3 bases: TGTGCCAGCAGTTTTTCGAGCTCCTACGAGCAGTACTTC.

This clonotype was recorded many times. The chain has TRBV2 and TRBJ2-5; unclear D gene. Trimming stripped 4 bases from V and 3 bases from J, with 9 bases between. The V gene's germline CDR1 is SNHLY and CDR2 FYNNEI. The CDR3 sequence is 13 residues long. In DNA form, the CDR3 reads TGTGCCAGCAGTGGGGGTGCCGAAGAGACCCAGTACTTC. This encodes CASSGGAEETQYF.

V is TRBV2 and J is TRBJ1-6; D may be TRBD1 (5 bases). The CDR3 extends over 15 amino acids. Per germline, CDR1 SNHLY and CDR2 FYNNEI. V lost 1 base to trimming and J lost 12 bases, with 16 bases between them. For the CDR3, the DNA is TGTGCCAGCAGTGAAGGTGGAGCAGGGTATAGACCCCTCCACTTT. Its protein is CASSEGGAGYRPLHF.

This clonotype has ten or more counts. This chain joins TRBV27 and TRBJ2-7, with a possible D match to TRBD2 (5 bases). This CDR3 region has 15 residues. The V end lost 6 bases, the J end lost 0 bases, and 15 bases lay between the germline ends. CDR1 and CDR2 from the germline V gene are MNHEY and SMNVEV (reference sequence). CDR3 sequence (DNA): TGTGCCAGCAGCTCGGCCTCTGGGAGCTCCTACGAGCAGTACTTC. Translating it yields CASSSASGSSYEQYF.

There are a few counts of this clonotype. This sequence may be a read error, since a much larger clone differs from it by one base. The V gene is TRBV29-1, the J gene TRBJ2-7; D could derive from TRBD1 or TRBD2 (6 bases each). The CDR3 runs 13 residues. V lost 8 bases, J lost 5 bases, and 19 bases lay in between. In germline, CDR1 is SQVTM, CDR2 ANQGSEA. The CDR3 DNA reads TGCAGCTTTAAGGAGGGGACACCCCACGAGCAGTACTTC. Translation: CSFKEGTPHEQYF.

Many counts were recorded for this clonotype. V and J are TRBV7-3 and TRBJ1-1; possible D gene TRBD1, 5 bases. V was trimmed by 1 base and J by 3 bases, leaving 12 bases between them. The CDR3 contains 15 residues. Germline lookup yields CDR1 SGHTA and CDR2 FQGTGA. For the CDR3, the DNA is TGTGCCAGCAGCTTAATATCGGGGGGAGACACTGAAGCTTTCTTT. The encoded protein is CASSLISGGDTEAFF.

This clonotype was counted at least ten times. This sequence joins TRBV3-1 and TRBJ2-6; possibly TRBD2 for D (5 bases). This CDR3 region has 16 residues. Germline V gene sequence: CDR1 LGHDT, CDR2 YNNKEL (reference sequence). V lost 1 base, J lost 2 bases, and 9 bases lay in between. This CDR3 reads CASSQGAGAGANVLTF. The CDR3 DNA reads TGTGCCAGCAGCCAAGGAGCCGGGGCTGGGGCCAACGTCCTGACTTTC.

The table lists this clonotype with many counts. The chain carries TRBV3-1 and TRBJ2-7, with 9 positions matching TRBD1. Germline assignment: CDR1 LGHDT and CDR2 YNNKEL (reference sequence). The CDR3 runs 16 residues. Trimming removed 0 bases from V and 2 bases from J; junction bases left unmatched: 5. CDR3 in amino acids: CASSQDGWTGAYEQYF. The CDR3 nucleotides are TGTGCCAGCAGCCAAGATGGATGGACAGGGGCCTACGAGCAGTACTTC.

This clonotype has a count of ten or more. This CDR3 is CASSPITGGYEQYF. The CDR3 DNA is TGTGCCAGCAGCCCAATTACAGGGGGCTACGAGCAGTACTTC. The chain carries TRBV27 and TRBJ2-7, with 8 nucleotides matching TRBD1. The CDR3 is 14 residues long. The germline CDR1 and CDR2 sequences are MNHEY and SMNVEV (reference sequence). V shed 6 bases, J shed 3 bases, and the junction held 7 bases outside the gene matches.

This clonotype has ten or more counts. The V call is TRBV27, the J call TRBJ1-1; unclear D gene. V lost 8 bases and J lost 5, with 15 bases in between. Germline V lookup: CDR1 MNHEY, CDR2 SMNVEV (reference sequence). The CDR3 is 13 residues long. The CDR3 is CASLKTATTEAFF. CDR3 nucleotide sequence: TGTGCCAGCCTGAAGACCGCGACTACTGAAGCTTTCTTT.

This clonotype appeared many times. The genes are TRBV29-1 and TRBJ1-2, with D maybe TRBD1 (5 bases). This CDR3 region has 15 residues. The germline V gene encodes CDR1 SQVTM and CDR2 ANQGSEA. V was shortened by 6 bases and J by 4 bases, with 21 bases between the two germline ends. CDR3 nucleotides: TGCAGCGTCGTCCTTAAGACAGTCGCTGGCTATGGCTACACCTTC. Translation gives CSVVLKTVAGYGYTF.

Only a few counts were recorded for this clonotype. A much more abundant neighbour one base away suggests this may be a read error. The V call is TRBV6-2 or TRBV6-3, the J call TRBJ1-5, with no clear D. CDR1 and CDR2 (germline): MNHEY, SVGEGT. This CDR3 is 14 amino acids long. V was shortened by 5 bases and J by 4 bases, with 12 bases between the two germline ends. The CDR3 loop reads CASSESPGNQPQHF. As DNA, the CDR3 is TGTGCCAGCAGTGAGTCTCCGGGAAATCAGCCCCAGCATTTT.

In its sample, this clonotype was seen many times. This chain connects TRBV11-2 to TRBJ2-1; TRBD1 is a possible D gene (6 bases). Germline V gene data show CDR1 as SGHAT and CDR2 as FQNNGV. Trimming left V 6 bases short and J 2 bases short, with 11 bases between. This CDR3 is 14 amino acids long. CDR3 sequence reads: CASREGGPYNEQFF. The CDR3 DNA follows: TGTGCCAGCAGAGAAGGGGGACCCTACAATGAGCAGTTCTTC.

CDR3 residues: CATSISGAYNEQFF. The DNA of the CDR3 is TGTGCCACCAGTATTAGCGGGGCCTACAATGAGCAGTTCTTC. The chain joins TRBV24-1 to TRBJ2-1, with 8 bases fitting TRBD2. Germline-derived CDR1 and CDR2 are KGHDR and SFDVKD. After removal of 6 bases from V and 2 bases from J, the junction contained 2 bases not matched to a gene. This CDR3 is 14 amino acids long.

This clonotype was seen a handful of times. The chain links TRBV7-3 to TRBJ2-1, with 9 bases aligning to TRBD2. This CDR3 comprises 16 residues. J gave up 7 bases and V 2 bases, and 9 bases lay outside the gene matches. Germline-derived CDR1 and CDR2 are SGHTA and FQGTGA. The CDR3 sequence is CASSLESSGIRNEQFF. DNA for the CDR3: TGTGCCAGCAGCTTAGAGTCTAGCGGGATCAGGAATGAGCAGTTCTTC.

The chain is built from TRBV15 and TRBJ1-5; D not resolved. The germline V and J ends were trimmed by 1 base and 7 bases, with 14 bases remaining between them. Germline assignment: CDR1 LNHNV and CDR2 YYDKDF (reference sequence). There are 15 residues in the CDR3. This chain's CDR3 is CATSRVNSAHQPQHF. CDR3 in DNA: TGTGCCACCAGCAGAGTTAACAGTGCCCACCAGCCCCAGCATTTT. The whole variable domain, filled in from reference TRBV15 and TRBJ1-5, reads DAMVIQNPRYQVTQFGKPVTLSCSQTLNHNVMYWYQQKSSQAPKLLFHYYDKDFNNEADTPDNFQSRRPNTSFCFLDIRSPGLGDTAMYLCATSRVNSAHQPQHFGDGTRLSIL.

V is TRBV19 and J is TRBJ2-3; D may be TRBD2 (6 bases). V gave up 5 bases and J gave up 4 bases, with 13 bases separating them. The CDR3 is 14 amino acids. Germline loops: CDR1 LNHDA, CDR2 SQIVND (reference sequence). This CDR3 reads CASSLRDFADTQYF. In DNA, the CDR3 is TGTGCCAGTAGTCTCCGGGACTTTGCAGATACGCAGTATTTT.

In this sample, this clonotype turned up many times. This sequence joins TRBV2 and TRBJ1-1; D is perhaps TRBD1 (6 bases). From germline, CDR1 is SNHLY and CDR2 FYNNEI. The CDR3 is 13 residues long. The V and J ends lost 6 bases and 1 base respectively, with 9 bases between them. The CDR3: CASREGQNTEAFF. As DNA, the CDR3 is TGTGCCAGCAGGGAGGGACAGAACACTGAAGCTTTCTTT.